This T cell receptor (beta chain) was sequenced in a study of CD8+ T cells in alopecia areata. Overall study context: Treatment of the treated patients consisted of oral tofacitinib, 5 to 10 mg twice daily. Notes on the study in general: Scalp sample sequencing also detects resident alphabeta T cells of normal skin. For lesional scalp, especially alopecia totalis/universalis, clonality was higher than in normal scalp.

Points on this clone: Its antigen is currently unknown.

CDR3 length equals 13 residues. In germline, CDR1 is SQVTM, CDR2 ANQGSEA. V was clipped by 7 bases and J by 8 bases, with 18 bases between them. Peripheral blood and lesional scalp punch biopsies came from alopecia areata patients. The authors extracted RNA and reverse transcribed it into cDNA as the sequencing template. Clones were read by immunoSEQ multiplex PCR, and TCRdb kept only the in-frame ones, dropping some. This table has approximately 180,000 clones, less than 80% appearing once. Sequencing used CD8+ T cells sorted from blood, obtained at week 0. The sequence came from a human donor with alopecia areata. The chain links TRBV29-1 to TRBJ2-1; TRBD2 is a possible D gene (6 bases). CDR3 sequence: CSAPGERVDEQFF. CDR3 nucleotide sequence: TGCAGCGCCCCTGGAGAGCGGGTAGATGAGCAGTTCTTC.